Below, one T cell receptor (beta chain) is given with its context. Trimming took 3 bases from V and 5 from J, leaving 14 bases between them. The V gene's germline CDR1 is SGHTA and CDR2 FQGNSA. CDR3 size: 15 residues. The record originates from a study of T cells after yellow fever vaccination. In TCRdb, the 5' RACE reads were re-called with MiXCR into one record per CDR3 protein. The sample shows some 560,000 distinct CDR3 sequences, around a sixth of them seen only once. The TCR originated in a man younger than 30 who received the YFV17D yellow fever vaccine. The sample here was PBMCs, taken 5 days after the first yellow fever vaccination. The chain couples TRBV7-2 to TRBJ2-1; tentatively, D is TRBD1 (6 bases). This CDR3 is CASSFTRQGNNEQFF. The CDR3 DNA is TGTGCCAGCAGCTTTACCAGGCAGGGGAACAATGAGCAGTTCTTC.